This T cell receptor beta chain was retrieved from a study of blood T cell repertoires in COVID-19. Clones were read by immunoSEQ multiplex PCR, and TCRdb kept only the in-frame ones, dropping some. Of some 300,000 clones listed, 89% are singletons. Source material: PBMCs or T cells enriched from blood (not recorded which). The sequence was obtained from a woman between 25 and 40 years old who had recovered from COVID-19.

CDR3 in amino acids: CAIRWGQGVYYEQYF. Here the CDR3 DNA reads TGTGCCATCAGGTGGGGACAGGGGGTTTACTACGAGCAGTACTTC. V is TRBV10-3 and J is TRBJ2-7; TRBD1 aligns across 11 bases. Germline CDR1 and CDR2: ENHRY and SYGVKD. Germline trimming cut 6 bases from V and 3 bases from J; bases unmatched to any gene: 7. The CDR3 extends over 15 amino acids.